The clone carrying this T cell receptor (beta chain) was counted between two and nine times. This entry is derived from a study of identical twins. A universal primer site arose from template switching, and cDNA bore unique molecular identifiers. MiXCR, run by TCRdb on the 5' RACE reads, gives a single entry per CDR3 protein. The sample records around 490,000 distinct CDR3 sequences, about 13% being singletons. The same sample was also studied in work on yellow fever vaccine responses in identical twins.

This clonotype was sampled from a woman aged 18-29 years in good health. Sequenced material: CD4+ T cells sorted from blood.

The CDR3 nucleotides read TGCGCCAGCAGCCGCTCCCAGGGTACCTACGAGCAGTACTTC. This translates into CASSRSQGTYEQYF. The V gene is TRBV5-1, the J gene TRBJ2-7; TRBD1 is a possible D gene (5 bases). The CDR3 spans 14 residues. The V gene's germline CDR1 is SGHRS and CDR2 YFSETQ. The ends were cut back, 4 bases at V and 2 bases at J, with 13 bases in the middle.